A selection of T cell receptor beta chains follows, all from one sample in a study of CXCR3-negative and CXCR3-positive naive CD8 T cells. TCRdb re-called the 5' RACE reads and shows each CDR3 protein once, DNA omitted. Recorded for this sample: 50,000 to 75,000 distinct CDR3 sequences. The sample was naive CXCR3- CD8+ T cells from blood. These receptor sequences come from a human donor in good health. Some clones in this sample may be carry-over from other donors' samples. Both conserved end residues are part of each CDR3. The order of the fields is clone size, J gene, V gene, CDR3 protein. Size tells how often a clone was seen (once, few, many) or the class of an expanded clone, and some rows leave it out.

. | TRBJ1-1 | TRBV5-1 | CASSLFPEDNTEAFF
. | TRBJ1-5 | TRBV12-3/TRBV12-4 | CASSLKWGQPQHF
. | TRBJ2-3 | TRBV4-3 | CASSQDWTGDTQYF
. | TRBJ2-2 | TRBV7-2 | CASSLLGKGSGELFF
. | TRBJ2-3 | TRBV6-5 | CASSYGTSAINTDTQYF
. | TRBJ2-7 | TRBV6-2/TRBV6-3 | CASSYGGIAEQYF
. | TRBJ2-1 | TRBV11-3 | CASSFPGYNEQFF
. | TRBJ2-2 | TRBV7-9 | CASSLLSGMRTGELFF
. | TRBJ1-2 | TRBV29-1 | CSVEEGGSYGYTF
. | TRBJ2-5 | TRBV10-3 | CAISESTETQYF
. | TRBJ2-3 | TRBV12-3/TRBV12-4 | CASSLALAGLDTQYF
. | TRBJ2-5 | TRBV14 | CASSQEKFGAASGWKETQYF
. | TRBJ2-7 | TRBV27 | CASSASGFLYEQYF
. | TRBJ1-5 | TRBV12-3/TRBV12-4 | CASSLSGVGQPQHF
. | TRBJ1-3 | TRBV9 | CASSVNVLSSGNTIYF
. | TRBJ1-1 | TRBV11-2 | CASSSDLGQDTEAFF
. | TRBJ2-1 | TRBV29-1 | CSVVEGPAQFF
. | TRBJ2-7 | TRBV5-4 | CASSLTSGLGTYEQYF
. | TRBJ1-2 | TRBV29-1 | CSVEDTLRGGYTF
medium-sized | TRBJ2-7 | TRBV28 | CASSPPITGAGDEQYF
. | TRBJ1-2 | TRBV14 | CASSQWTARDGYTF
. | TRBJ2-2 | TRBV20-1 | CSAGTGQAGELFF
. | TRBJ1-2 | TRBV20-1 | CSATGTGENIYGYTF
. | TRBJ1-2 | TRBV4-1 | CASSQVTGQLYGYTF
. | TRBJ1-2 | TRBV7-2 | CASSSWTGDYGYTF
. | TRBJ2-7 | TRBV25-1 | CASSEVGTGNEQYF
. | TRBJ2-4 | TRBV28 | CASDRGDIQYF
. | TRBJ1-2 | TRBV29-1 | CSVERSKGRDYGYTF
. | TRBJ2-1 | TRBV7-9 | CASSSSTGSNEQFF
. | TRBJ1-3 | TRBV29-1 | CSVQGENTIYF
. | TRBJ2-1 | TRBV29-1 | CSVEGQDTYNEQFF
. | TRBJ1-1 | TRBV29-1 | CSVSRGENTEAFF
. | TRBJ2-1 | TRBV12-3/TRBV12-4 | CASSLVGGRMGNEQFF
. | TRBJ2-7 | TRBV7-9 | CASSPSRREQYF
. | TRBJ2-6 | TRBV7-9 | CASSLSVLGRSSGANVLTF
. | TRBJ2-7 | TRBV28 | CASTSAGGLYEQYF
. | TRBJ2-7 | TRBV12-3/TRBV12-4 | CASSWDGAYEQYF
. | TRBJ2-1 | TRBV6-2/TRBV6-3 | CASSYDLRGRRDNEQFF
. | TRBJ1-2 | TRBV29-1 | CSVEEVWTGGTWGYTF
. | TRBJ2-2 | TRBV6-4 | CASSDSMGAGELFF
. | TRBJ2-7 | TRBV11-3 | CASSLDGNSYEQYF
. | TRBJ2-1 | TRBV29-1 | CSVEDPLSYEFF
. | TRBJ2-3 | TRBV6-2/TRBV6-3 | CASSRRDYTDTQYF
. | TRBJ2-5 | TRBV20-1 | CSAREGIRDGGETQYF
. | TRBJ2-5 | TRBV28 | CASSLAEYQETQYF
. | TRBJ2-5 | TRBV29-1 | CSVDGLRDTREETQYF
. | TRBJ2-7 | TRBV23-1 | CASSPRTEYEQYF
. | TRBJ1-4 | TRBV13 | CASSLGTYGNEKLFF
. | TRBJ1-5 | TRBV7-2 | CASSLWAVNQPQHF
. | TRBJ1-5 | TRBV4-3 | CASSQEVDNQPQHF
. | TRBJ2-3 | TRBV7-9 | CASSLATWTASETDTQYF
. | TRBJ2-7 | TRBV27 | CASSYTGFAYEQYF
. | TRBJ2-5 | TRBV7-9 | CASSLPEQETQYF
. | TRBJ2-5 | TRBV20-1 | CSLRVGTYAMGETQYF
. | TRBJ1-2 | TRBV19 | CASRPRVERDYGYTF
. | TRBJ1-1 | TRBV10-1 | CASSEETGKTEAFF